This TCR beta chain is from a study of early T cells in non-severe SARS-CoV-2 infection. About the research overall: Chains stayed unpaired after sequencing of bulk RNA from unsorted whole blood.

CDR3 length: 17 amino acids. Trimming removed 5 bases from V and 10 bases from J; junction bases left unmatched: 16. Germline V gene sequence: CDR1 PRHDT, CDR2 FYEKMQ (reference sequence). Study-wide results and caveats: Clonotype matching in VDJdb favored anti-spike CD8 responses and did not capture private and CD4 specificities.

This clonotype was observed at least ten times. The antigen is undetermined. Attached unique molecular identifiers marked individual cDNA molecules. TCRdb re-analysed the 5' RACE reads in MiXCR, keeping a single row per CDR3 protein. The sample has tens of thousands of distinct CDR3 sequences, about 9.4% seen once. V is TRBV13 and J is TRBJ2-1; 11 bases agree with TRBD2. Source: whole blood, taken at baseline. The receptor's source is an adult who was a healthcare worker with PCR-confirmed SARS-CoV-2 infection or an uninfected control (not recorded which). CDR3 sequence: CASSRPLLAGVRREQFF. CDR3 in DNA: TGTGCCAGCAGCCGACCCCTACTAGCGGGAGTACGGCGAGAGCAGTTCTTC.